This T cell receptor (beta chain) was sequenced during a study of metastatic and nonmetastatic thyroid tumors. Study-wide findings and caveats: Across blood and tumor, TCR beta diversity in malignant thyroid tumors was reportedly significantly higher than in benign nodules.

TCRdb re-processed the PCR reads through MiXCR. The sample consists of 25,000 or so clones, roughly 25% of them appearing once. All patients were untreated before thyroid surgery. In this sample, this clone turned up a few times. Its antigen remains unknown. This clonotype was sampled from a female donor with papillary thyroid cancer or a benign thyroid nodule (not recorded which). Some clones in this sample may be carry-over from other donors' samples. Sequencing was done on a sample of blood.

CDR3 DNA: TGTGCCAGCGGGGCCCGGGGACTAGCGGGAGTCGTGGAGCTGTTTTTT. Protein product: CASGARGLAGVVELFF. This chain connects TRBV27 to TRBJ2-2, with 14 bases aligning to TRBD2. Looked up from germline, CDR1 is MNHEY and CDR2 is SMNVEV (reference sequence). J lost 10 bases, V lost 8 bases, and 12 bases had no gene match. This CDR3 spans 16 amino acids.